Following are 3 T cell receptor beta chains from one sample sequenced in a study of T cell changes during pregnancy in multiple sclerosis. Sequencing was performed with immunoSEQ multiplex PCR; in TCRdb, only in-frame clones are kept and a portion is missing. The table records about 89,000 clones, 85% to 95% of them present only once. The source was peripheral blood, collected in the third trimester of pregnancy. These receptors were taken from a female donor with multiple sclerosis, enrolled in a pregnancy study.

Concerning this clone itself: The limits of the CDR3 on the DNA are not certain, so only TCRdb's listed CDR3 is given. The chain links TRBV19 to TRBJ1-1; the table's D call TRBD1 went unverified against the DNA. In germline, CDR1 is LNHDA, CDR2 SQIVND (reference sequence). The CDR3 is 12 residues long, counting both termini. The CDR3 loop is CASTSDSRRAFF.

This chain joins TRBV19 and TRBJ1-1, with D perhaps matching TRBD1 (6 bases). The CDR3 has 14 amino acids. The V and J ends lost 1 base and 1 base respectively, with 7 bases between them. Germline V gives CDR1 LNHDA, CDR2 SQIVND (reference sequence). CDR3 in DNA: TGTGCCAGTAGTATAGGGACAGAGAACACTGAAGCTTTCTTT. Protein: CASSIGTENTEAFF. The variable domain in full, completed from reference TRBV19 and TRBJ1-1, reads DGGITQSPKYLFRKEGQNVTLSCEQNLNHDAMYWYRQDPGQGLRLIYYSQIVNDFQKGDIAEGYSVSREKKESFPLTVTSAQKNPTAFYLCASSIGTENTEAFFGQGTRLTVV.

The chain joins TRBV6-1 to TRBJ2-1, with D possibly matching TRBD1 (8 bases). This CDR3 contains 15 residues. Trimming left V 7 bases short and J 6 bases short, with 19 bases between. Germline V gives CDR1 MNHNS, CDR2 SASEGT. CDR3 in DNA: TGTGCCAGCAAAGGCCTCTACAGGGGGGGCAATGAGCAGTTCTTC. It yields the protein CASKGLYRGGNEQFF.